The T cell receptor (beta chain) under discussion was sequenced for a study of blood T cell repertoires in COVID-19 (dated by TCRdb to between 2020 and 2021). Notes on the research overall: The collaborator samples originated in the United States, Italy and Spain and spanned the acute and convalescent phases of COVID-19. The samples were drawn from two sources: the first 160 participants of the ongoing ImmuneRACE study, and fewer than 1,500 subjects contributed by 6 global collaborators. HLA class I and class II types, where available, came from metadata supplied by the sample provider rather than from assay-based typing. The material from the prospective study consisted of cDNA or gDNA derived from T cells, B-cell-depleted T cells, or PBMCs. Nearly every sample came with metadata listing a de-identified subject ID, COVID-19 status, age in years and sex. The repertoires were released in a freely available public database meant as a resource for research on the immune response to SARS-CoV-2. Subjects who had been exposed to COVID-19, were actively infected with it, or had recovered from it provided the deeply sampled blood TCRbeta repertoires that made up the dataset. Summary of the overall study and its limitations: The amount of clinical and demographic metadata varied by source and participant and was provided uncurated.

TCRbeta CDR3 regions were amplified from genomic DNA by means of the immunoSEQ Assay, a bias-controlled multiplex PCR. The authors' analysis ran thus. The number of nucleated cells in each sample was estimated from the amplification of reference gene primers within the assay. Sequence reads were collapsed and filtered to measure the absolute abundance of every unique TCRbeta CDR3 rearrangement. For each sample, productive Simpson clonality was calculated as the square root of Simpson's diversity index over productive rearrangements. TCRdb took over this immuneACCESS table, retaining in-frame rearrangements with V and J assigned. Such tables are incomplete; in checked studies, under half of the missing clones stem from an unresolved V gene, and the remainder is unexplained. V and J calls and clone size are copied from that table; D and trimming were computed from the DNA. Here the sample has about 150,000 clones; approximately 80% occur a single time. The top ten clones comprise almost 10% of the sample.

The collaborating institutions used their own protocols to collect whole blood in K2EDTA tubes. Collaborator samples were shipped for TCRbeta analysis as frozen whole blood, isolated PBMCs, or DNA extracted from either sample type. Clipping removes 4 bases from V and 3 bases from J, with 6 as the unmatched junction base count. The germline V gene (reference sequence) provides CDR1 LGHDT and CDR2 YNNKEL. The CDR3 numbers 17 residues from cysteine through phenylalanine. The read is trimmed to its CDR3 DNA, 51 bases read in frame from base 1. In the case of this clone: Its target antigen remains unknown. Qualities for individual bases were not recorded, and no much larger clone is one base off.

Sequencing was performed on peripheral blood. This chain joins TRBV3-1 (or the pseudogene TRBV3-2) to TRBJ2-3; TRBD2 aligns with 14 central bases. The sequence derives from a woman aged 45-60 years with acute or convalescent COVID-19. The CDR3 is CASSRGTSGRGTDTQYF. The DNA sequence is TGTGCCAGCAGCCGGGGGACTAGCGGGAGAGGGACAGATACGCAGTATTTT.